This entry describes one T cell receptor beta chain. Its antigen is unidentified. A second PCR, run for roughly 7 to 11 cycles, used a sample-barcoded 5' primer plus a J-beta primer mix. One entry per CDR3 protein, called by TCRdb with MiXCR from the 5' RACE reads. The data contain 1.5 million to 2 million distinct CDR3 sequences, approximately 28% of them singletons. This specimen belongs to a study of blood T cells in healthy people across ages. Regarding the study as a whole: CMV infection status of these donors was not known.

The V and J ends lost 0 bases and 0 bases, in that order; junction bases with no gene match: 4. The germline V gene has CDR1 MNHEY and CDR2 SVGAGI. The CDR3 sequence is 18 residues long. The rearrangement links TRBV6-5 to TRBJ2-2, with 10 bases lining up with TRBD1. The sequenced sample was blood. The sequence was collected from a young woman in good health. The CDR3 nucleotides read TGTGCCAGCAGTTACTCGACCGGACAGGGGGCGAACACCGGGGAGCTGTTTTTT. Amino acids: CASSYSTGQGANTGELFF.